This TCR beta chain was retrieved from a study of blood T cell repertoires in COVID-19. The CDR3 is 15 amino acids. V dropped 1 base and J dropped 3 bases, with 16 bases sitting between them. Germline CDR1 reads GTSNPN; CDR2 reads SVGIG (reference sequence). TCRdb's copy holds only in-frame clones and misses some; the assay was immunoSEQ multiplex PCR. The sample lists 250,000 or so clones; roughly 80% were seen once. The source of this sequence is a man aged 80 or over with acute or convalescent COVID-19. Input material: peripheral blood. The V and J genes are TRBV30 and TRBJ2-7; a possible D gene is TRBD2 (5 bases). The CDR3 nucleotides are TGTGCCTGGAGTGGTATTGCGTCGGCGGGCTACGAGCAGTACTTC. Protein: CAWSGIASAGYEQYF.